The next 28 T cell receptor beta chains were all read from a single sample in a study of blood T cell repertoires in COVID-19 (dated by TCRdb to between 2020 and 2021). Libraries were prepared through the immunoSEQ multiplex PCR assay. TCRdb limited this immuneACCESS table to in-frame rearrangements with V and J called. A share of clones is missing; checked studies link under half to unresolved V genes, and the rest is unexplained. Present in this sample are about 300,000 clones, around nine tenths of which were seen just once. The biggest ten clones account for less than 2% of the sample. What was sequenced was peripheral blood. The receptors stem from a woman in her 30s with COVID-19, enrolled during active disease.

V is TRBV2 and J is TRBJ2-1, with D possibly TRBD2 on 5 matching bases. CDR3 length: 13 residues. Germline V gene data show CDR1 as SNHLY and CDR2 as FYNNEI. V lost 7 bases, J lost 8 bases, and 15 bases lay in between. This CDR3 reads CASIWTEEDEQFF. For the CDR3, the DNA is TGTGCCAGCATTTGGACGGAGGAGGATGAGCAGTTCTTC.

This chain links TRBV5-4 with TRBJ2-5; TRBD2 agrees at 9 bases. The V gene's germline CDR1 is SGHNT and CDR2 YYREEE (reference sequence). The length of the CDR3 is 15 residues. After removal of 4 bases from V and 3 bases from J, the junction contained 7 bases not matched to a gene. In DNA, the CDR3 is TGTGCCAGCAGCGCAACCGGGACTAGCAAAGAGACCCAGTACTTC. Its protein is CASSATGTSKETQYF.

This chain links TRBV5-4 with TRBJ2-1; the D is unclear. V gave up 4 bases and J gave up 13 bases, with 24 bases separating them. Germline V gives CDR1 SGHNT, CDR2 YYREEE (reference sequence). This CDR3 has 15 residues. The CDR3 loop reads CASSPVTQVPEEQFF. CDR3 in DNA: TGTGCCAGCAGCCCAGTTACTCAAGTCCCAGAGGAACAGTTCTTC.

The chain combines TRBV7-3 with TRBJ2-1; no reliable D call. V shed 5 bases and J shed 9 bases, with 11 bases lying between them. CDR1 SGHTA and CDR2 FQGTGA come from the germline V gene. There are 12 residues in the CDR3. The CDR3 is CASSLSGGEQFF. DNA for the CDR3: TGTGCCAGCAGCCTAAGTGGCGGTGAGCAGTTCTTC. The complete variable domain, with remaining parts taken from reference TRBV7-3 and TRBJ2-1, reads GAGVSQTPSNKVTEKGKYVELRCDPISGHTALYWYRQSLGQGPEFLIYFQGTGAADDSGLPNDRFFAVRPEGSVSTLKIQRTERGDSAVYLCASSLSGGEQFFGPGTRLTVL.

This chain connects TRBV5-4 to TRBJ2-5; 11 bases agree with TRBD2. CDR3 length: 14 amino acids. CDR1 SGHNT and CDR2 YYREEE come from the germline V gene (reference sequence). Germline trimming cut 3 bases from V and 6 bases from J; bases unmatched to any gene: 4. The CDR3 reads CASSSTSGDQTQYF. DNA of the CDR3: TGTGCCAGCAGCTCGACTAGCGGGGACCAGACCCAGTACTTC.

This clone showed up just once. The chain combines TRBV6-1 with TRBJ2-7; TRBD2 matches at 13 bases. J gave up 4 bases and V 1 base, and 1 base lay outside the gene matches. CDR1 is MNHNS, CDR2 SASEGT, per germline. The CDR3 is 15 amino acids. The CDR3 is CASSEGLAGGYEQYF. The DNA for the CDR3 is TGTGCCAGCAGTGAAGGACTAGCGGGGGGTTACGAGCAGTACTTC.

The V gene is TRBV4-2, the J gene TRBJ1-5; 8 nucleotides agree with TRBD1. Trimming at V came to 4 bases and at J to 1 base, leaving 12 bases not matched to a gene. Germline loops: CDR1 LGHNA, CDR2 YNFKEQ. This CDR3 has 18 residues. In nucleotides, the CDR3 is TGTGCCAGCAGCCGTCGGACAGGGACTCGAGTGAGCAATCAGCCCCAGCATTTT. This translates into CASSRRTGTRVSNQPQHF.

This clone appeared a single time. The V call is TRBV6-5, the J call TRBJ1-3; weak D call: TRBD1 (6 bases). The V gene lost 2 bases and the J gene lost 8 bases, with 13 bases spanning the gap. The CDR3 consists of 14 residues. Germline V gives CDR1 MNHEY, CDR2 SVGAGI. CDR3 loop: CASSYDRLGDTIYF. CDR3 in DNA: TGTGCCAGCAGTTACGACAGGCTCGGGGACACCATATATTTT.

This chain uses TRBV9 with TRBJ2-1; D remains ambiguous. The V end was cut by 3 bases, the J end by 1 base, with 14 bases between. CDR1 is SGDLS, CDR2 YYNGEE, per germline. The CDR3 has 16 amino acids. This chain's CDR3 is CASSGYSASSYNEQFF. For the CDR3, the DNA is TGTGCCAGCAGCGGGTACTCCGCGTCTTCCTACAATGAGCAGTTCTTC.

The chain links TRBV15 to TRBJ2-3, with no clear D. V lost 7 bases and J 0 bases, leaving 11 bases between the germline ends. Per germline, CDR1 LNHNV and CDR2 YYDKDF (reference sequence). This CDR3 is built from 14 residues. The CDR3 DNA follows: TGTGCCACCACTCCAGGATTTAGCACAGATACGCAGTATTTT. Its protein product is CATTPGFSTDTQYF.

The J gene is TRBJ2-3, the V gene TRBV2; 8 bases line up with TRBD1. Germline V lookup: CDR1 SNHLY, CDR2 FYNNEI. The trim removed 3 bases at V and 2 bases at J, leaving 7 bases unmatched. This CDR3 contains 16 residues. The CDR3 coding sequence is TGTGCCAGCAGTGATCGACAGGGGTACCTCACAGATACGCAGTATTTT. Protein sequence: CASSDRQGYLTDTQYF.

The chain has TRBV18 and TRBJ1-2; TRBD1 aligns across 9 bases. V shed 5 bases and J 7 bases; nucleotides not matched to a gene: 8. This CDR3 spans 14 amino acids. Germline V CDR1 and CDR2: KGHSH, LQKENI. CDR3 bases: TGTGCCAGCTCATCGGACAGGGGCGGCCGTGGCTACACCTTC. It translates to CASSSDRGGRGYTF.

In its sample, this clone was seen a few times. CDR3 sequence reads: CASSFMGGNTIYF. The CDR3 DNA is TGTGCCAGCAGCTTTATGGGCGGAAACACCATATATTTT. The chain carries TRBV7-9 and TRBJ1-3; D gene ambiguous. The CDR3 extends over 13 amino acids. The V end lost 3 bases, the J end lost 4 bases, and 7 bases lay between the germline ends. The V gene's germline CDR1 is SEHNR and CDR2 FQNEAQ (reference sequence). The full variable domain, in which reference TRBV7-9 and TRBJ1-3 provide the parts outside the CDR3, is DTGVSQNPRHKITKRGQNVTFRCDPISEHNRLYWYRQTLGQGPEFLTYFQNEAQLEKSRLLSDRFSAERPKGSFSTLEIQRTEQGDSAMYLCASSFMGGNTIYFGEGSWLTVV.

V is TRBV6-6 and J is TRBJ1-2; tentative D call: TRBD1 (6 bases). Trimming cost V 5 bases and J 4 bases, with 32 bases left between them. Per the germline V gene, CDR1 is MNHNY and CDR2 is SVGAGI (reference sequence). The CDR3 is 20 residues long. In nucleotides, the CDR3 is TGTGCCAGCAGTCAACTTTTAACGAATCCGGGACACTGGACAGTCTATGGCTACACCTTC. Translation gives CASSQLLTNPGHWTVYGYTF.

This chain joins TRBV5-4 and TRBJ1-2, with 8 bases identical to TRBD1. CDR1 SGHNT and CDR2 YYREEE come from the germline V gene (reference sequence). The CDR3 covers 17 residues. The J segment lost 2 bases and the V segment lost 0 bases, leaving 9 bases of the junction unmatched. In nucleotides, the CDR3 is TGTGCCAGCAGCTTGGCAGGTCATCGGACAGGGAACTATGGCTACACCTTC. This sequence encodes CASSLAGHRTGNYGYTF. Full variable domain (rest looked up from reference TRBV5-4 and TRBJ1-2): ETGVTQSPTHLIKTRGQQVTLRCSSQSGHNTVSWYQQALGQGPQFIFQYYREEENGRGNFPPRFSGLQFPNYSSELNVNALELDDSALYLCASSLAGHRTGNYGYTFGSGTRLTVV.

The genes are TRBV5-1 and TRBJ2-3; tentative D call: TRBD2 (5 bases). The CDR3 contains 14 residues. Deletions cut 2 bases from V and 5 bases from J, with 12 bases between. CDR1 is SGHRS and CDR2 is YFSETQ in the germline V gene. CDR3 in DNA: TGCGCCAGCAGCTTATCTTCCGGAGGAGATACGCAGTATTTT. Amino acid sequence: CASSLSSGGDTQYF.

This clone was seen at least ten times. This chain connects TRBV7-8 to TRBJ1-3; D is perhaps TRBD1 (5 bases). This CDR3 is built from 14 residues. Germline CDR1 and CDR2: SGHVS and FQNEAQ. The ends were cut back, 5 bases at V and 0 bases at J, with 8 bases in the middle. CDR3: CASSEDSSGNTIYF. DNA for the CDR3: TGTGCCAGCAGCGAAGACAGCTCTGGAAACACCATATATTTT.

The V gene is TRBV6-5, the J gene TRBJ1-1, with 8 bases that match TRBD1. Per the germline V gene, CDR1 is MNHEY and CDR2 is SVGAGI. The V segment lost 6 bases and the J segment 11 bases; nucleotides outside the gene matches: 8. The CDR3 loop spans 12 amino acids. This CDR3 is CASRDSDREAFF. The CDR3 coding sequence is TGTGCCAGCAGAGACTCGGACAGGGAGGCTTTCTTT.

V usage is TRBV3-1 (or the pseudogene TRBV3-2) and J usage is TRBJ2-5; 7 nucleotides agree with TRBD1. CDR3 length: 15 residues. Looked up from germline, CDR1 is LGHDT and CDR2 is YNNKEL (reference sequence). With 4 bases clipped from V and 5 bases from J, the junction kept 10 bases outside the gene matches. CDR3 amino acids: CASSPYVTGLETQYF. CDR3 bases: TGTGCCAGCAGCCCTTATGTGACAGGGCTTGAGACCCAGTACTTC.

The chain employs TRBV9 and TRBJ2-7; maybe TRBD1 (5 bases). Trimming shortened V by 0 bases and J by 4 bases, and 11 bases separated the two germline ends. From germline, CDR1 is SGDLS and CDR2 YYNGEE. CDR3 length: 14 amino acids. CDR3 in amino acids: CASSVAAGRYEQYF. The CDR3 bases are TGTGCCAGCAGCGTAGCTGCAGGGCGTTACGAGCAGTACTTC.

This chain uses TRBV2 with TRBJ1-3; TRBD1 might be the D (6 bases). The CDR3 has 15 amino acids. Germline values: CDR1 SNHLY, CDR2 FYNNEI. Trimming cost V 4 bases and J 2 bases, with 12 bases left between them. The chain's CDR3 is CASSANRAPGNTIYF. CDR3 coding DNA: TGTGCCAGCAGTGCTAACAGGGCCCCTGGAAACACCATATATTTT.

This clone was found a few times. V and J are TRBV14 and TRBJ1-3; maybe TRBD1 (5 bases). With 2 bases removed from V and 0 bases from J, the gap between germline ends came to 11 bases. CDR1 and CDR2 (germline): SGHDN, FVKESK. This CDR3 region has 16 residues. The CDR3 reads CASSQLTVRSGNTIYF. CDR3 sequence (DNA): TGTGCCAGCAGCCAATTGACAGTCCGCTCTGGAAACACCATATATTTT.

The rearrangement joins TRBV10-3 to TRBJ2-3; the match to TRBD2 covers 8 bases. Germline V gives CDR1 ENHRY, CDR2 SYGVKD. The V segment lost 5 bases and the J segment 2 bases; nucleotides outside the gene matches: 3. The CDR3 totals 14 residues. CDR3 in amino acids: CAISSGLDTDTQYF. The CDR3 DNA sequence: TGTGCCATCAGTTCGGGACTAGACACAGATACGCAGTATTTT.

The DNA for the CDR3 is TGTGCCAGCAGCTTGAGGGGACAGGGGCGCTTGGGGGAGCAGTTCTTC. Protein product: CASSLRGQGRLGEQFF. The J gene is TRBJ2-1, the V gene TRBV5-4; 10 nucleotides agree with TRBD1. Germline CDR1 SGHNT, CDR2 YYREEE (reference sequence). The CDR3 runs 16 residues. V was pared by 1 base and J by 10 bases, with 11 bases of the junction left unmatched.

Comment on this clone: An end of the junction does not agree with germline; a read error may underlie this. The chain has TRBV3-1 (or the pseudogene TRBV3-2) and TRBJ2-1, with 8 bases identical to TRBD2. The CDR3 extends over 15 amino acids. CDR1 is LGHDT, CDR2 YNNKEL, per germline (reference sequence). CDR3 protein: CASTRGGTSYIEQFF. In DNA form, the CDR3 reads TGTGCCAGCACCCGCGGGGGGACCTCGTACATTGAGCAGTTCTTC.

V and J are TRBV11-2 and TRBJ1-5; TRBD1 aligns across 8 bases. The V gene's germline CDR1 is SGHAT and CDR2 FQNNGV. The CDR3 totals 15 residues. The V segment lost 5 bases and the J segment 5 bases; nucleotides outside the gene matches: 8. CDR3 sequence: CASSPGQGGDQPQHF. CDR3 nucleotides: TGTGCCAGCAGCCCCGGACAGGGAGGTGATCAGCCCCAGCATTTT.

The V gene is TRBV7-3, the J gene TRBJ2-1; a possible D gene is TRBD2 (5 bases). With 1 base removed from V and 3 bases from J, the gap between germline ends came to 10 bases. Per the germline V gene, CDR1 is SGHTA and CDR2 is FQGTGA. CDR3 length: 15 residues. This CDR3 is CASSLNAGVYNEQFF. The DNA for the CDR3 is TGTGCCAGCAGCTTAAATGCCGGGGTCTACAATGAGCAGTTCTTC.

This clone was counted a few times. CDR3 protein: CASSPVTRAEAFF. Written as DNA, the CDR3 is TGTGCCAGCAGCCCCGTCACGCGGGCTGAAGCTTTCTTT. The chain couples TRBV12-3 or TRBV12-4 to TRBJ1-1; unclear D gene. Trimming shortened V by 6 bases and J by 6 bases, and 14 bases separated the two germline ends. The CDR3 length is 13 residues.